The clone carrying this TCR beta chain showed up just once. The entry originates in a study of blood T cell repertoires in COVID-19. Study background: The United States, Italy and Spain were the sources of the acute and convalescent COVID-19 samples. Sample material is recorded as cDNA or gDNA derived from T cells, B-cell-depleted T cells, or PBMCs.

V was clipped by 2 bases and J by 2 bases; unmatched bases: 3. Germline-derived CDR1 and CDR2 are SGHTA and FQGTGA. CDR3 length: 15 amino acids. In the authors' workflow: Reference gene primers were amplified, and this amplification served to estimate nucleated cell counts. Sequencing was performed with immunoSEQ multiplex PCR; in TCRdb, only in-frame clones are kept and a portion is missing. V, J and clone size were drawn from that table, and D and trimming were deduced from the DNA. Of some 75,000 clones detected, over 75% appear once; the ten largest clones hold less than 3%. The TCR originated in a man in his sixties or seventies with active or convalescent COVID-19. The material sequenced was peripheral blood. This chain links TRBV7-3 with TRBJ2-7; 10 bases fit TRBD2. The CDR3 region has the DNA TGTGCCAGCAGCTTAGAAAGCGGGAGGGCCTACGAGCAGTACTTC. Its translation: CASSLESGRAYEQYF.